The clone carrying this TCR beta chain was picked up many times. V was pared by 6 bases and J by 0 bases, with 8 bases of the junction left unmatched. The CDR3 covers 17 residues. Per the germline V gene, CDR1 is LNHDA and CDR2 is SQIVND (reference sequence). First-strand cDNA relied on TRAV- and TRBV-specific primers spanning alpha and beta chains. TCR amplification ran 20 PCR cycles using constant-region and V-primer adapter primers. TCRdb re-called the reads with MiXCR, one entry per CDR3 protein. In the table there are 95,000 to 100,000 distinct CDR3 sequences, 20% to 25% of which are singletons. These data come from a study of low-dose radiotherapy and immunotherapy resistance in tumors. Across the study: Doses of 0.5 Gy per fraction every 2 weeks, totaling 6.5 Gy, went to Cohort 1. On a schedule of every two weeks, intravenous cyclophosphamide at a dose of 200 mg/m2 was delivered one day before each radiation and immunotherapy administration.

Time point in this sample: after trial treatment. Noted treatment: LDRT plus nivolumab, ipilimumab, low-dose cyclophosphamide and aspirin (RACIN trial). Low-dose radiotherapy, low-dose cyclophosphamide, aspirin, ipilimumab and nivolumab were all given to the donors. Eligibility required advanced solid tumors lacking tumor-infiltrating lymphocytes. This chain links TRBV19 with TRBJ1-6; 7 bases match TRBD1. This TCR came from a male donor with prostate cancer. The sample here was PBMCs, taken after low-dose radiotherapy plus immunotherapy. CDR3 bases: TGTGCCAGTAGCCGAAGAACAGGGGTCTCCTATAATTCACCCCTCCACTTT. Its translation: CASSRRTGVSYNSPLHF.